A single sample gave rise to the 9 T cell receptor beta chains below, sequenced in a study of T cells of healthy individuals (dated by TCRdb to the late 2010s). The method behind the library was 5' RACE. Sequencing was performed on an Illumina MiSeq. The raw public reads went through TCRdb reprocessing: fastp at Q25, MiXCR clone calling, in-frame beta chains kept. Rows matching on CDR3 protein sequence are summarized as one entry with the most common DNA and genes. The sample table lists approximately 52,000 distinct CDR3 sequences, around 15% of them with a count of one. Roughly 15% of the sample is taken by the ten largest. The receptors shown here come from a human donor in good health.

This clonotype was found a few times. The chain is built from TRBV5-4 and TRBJ1-3; 7 bases fit TRBD1. CDR3 length: 15 amino acids. Germline V lookup: CDR1 SGHNT, CDR2 YYREEE (reference sequence). With V trimmed by 3 bases and J by 0 bases, 3 bases remained unmatched. The CDR3 loop is CASSSGQLSGNTIYF. In DNA, the CDR3 is TGTGCCAGCAGCTCGGGACAGCTCTCTGGAAACACCATATATTTT.

This clonotype was found many times. The V and J genes are TRBV6-4 and TRBJ1-6, with D maybe TRBD1 (5 bases). Germline CDR1 reads MRHNA; CDR2 reads SNTAGT. The CDR3 loop spans 13 amino acids. Deletions cut 3 bases from V and 9 bases from J, with 9 bases between. Here the CDR3 reads CASSDMGGSPLHF. In DNA form, the CDR3 reads TGTGCCAGCAGTGATATGGGGGGTTCACCCCTCCACTTT.

In this sample, this clonotype turned up many times. The J gene is TRBJ1-3, the V gene TRBV30, with D possibly TRBD1 on 5 matching bases. Trimming stripped 1 base from V and 2 bases from J, with 15 bases between. This CDR3 comprises 16 residues. Germline V gives CDR1 GTSNPN, CDR2 SVGIG (reference sequence). The CDR3 here is CAWSAPGGVAGNTIYF. The CDR3 DNA reads TGTGCCTGGAGTGCACCGGGAGGGGTCGCTGGAAACACCATATATTTT.

This clonotype was counted at least ten times. The gene calls are TRBV27 and TRBJ1-6; D is perhaps TRBD1 (5 bases). Trimming took off 5 bases at V and 8 bases at J, with 16 bases between the two ends. There are 15 residues in the CDR3. CDR1 and CDR2 from the germline V gene are MNHEY and SMNVEV (reference sequence). The CDR3 reads CASSPTGHGDSPLHF. CDR3 bases: TGTGCCAGCAGTCCTACCGGACATGGAGATTCACCCCTCCACTTT.

Ten or more counts support this clonotype. The chain couples TRBV20-1 to TRBJ2-5, with TRBD2 identical over 9 bases. This CDR3 contains 16 residues. CDR1 is DFQATT, CDR2 SNEGSKA, per germline (reference sequence). J gave up 0 bases and V 3 bases, and 8 bases lay outside the gene matches. The CDR3: CSASRFSGSHQETQYF. CDR3 nucleotides: TGCAGTGCTAGTAGATTTAGCGGGAGTCACCAAGAGACCCAGTACTTC.

The chain links TRBV7-6 to TRBJ1-1; TRBD1 matches at 9 bases. The germline gives CDR1 SGHVS, CDR2 FNYEAQ. J lost 6 bases, V lost 6 bases, and 5 bases had no gene match. CDR3 length equals 13 residues. The CDR3 here is CASRGQGRAEAFF. CDR3 coding DNA: TGTGCCAGCAGGGGACAGGGACGAGCTGAAGCTTTCTTT. Together with reference TRBV7-6 and TRBJ1-1, the CDR3 gives the full variable domain: GAGVSQSPRYKVTKRGQDVALRCDPISGHVSLYWYRQALGQGPEFLTYFNYEAQQDKSGLPNDRFSAERPEGSISTLTIQRTEQRDSAMYRCASRGQGRAEAFFGQGTRLTVV.

The J gene is TRBJ2-5, the V gene TRBV14, with 7 bases aligning to TRBD1. The germline V gene has CDR1 SGHDN and CDR2 FVKESK. CDR3 length: 15 amino acids. After removal of 2 bases from V and 2 bases from J, the junction contained 5 bases not matched to a gene. The CDR3 loop is CASSQIRTGQETQYF. The CDR3 region has the DNA TGTGCCAGCAGCCAAATTAGGACAGGACAAGAGACCCAGTACTTC.

This clonotype was observed a few times. The chain couples TRBV25-1 to TRBJ2-3; 9 bases agree with TRBD1. Looked up from germline, CDR1 is MGHDK and CDR2 is SYGVNS. This CDR3 region has 19 residues. The J segment lost 5 bases and the V segment lost 1 base, leaving 16 bases of the junction unmatched. CDR3 amino acids: CASSESPLGTGSSRDTQYF. CDR3 DNA: TGTGCCAGCAGTGAATCCCCCTTAGGGACAGGGTCTTCCCGAGATACGCAGTATTTT. Variable domain in full (rest from reference TRBV25-1 and TRBJ2-3): EADIYQTPRYLVIGTGKKITLECSQTMGHDKMYWYQQDPGMELHLIHYSYGVNSTEKGDLSSESTVSRIRTEHFPLTLESARPSHTSQYLCASSESPLGTGSSRDTQYFGPGTRLTVL.

In its sample, this clonotype was seen a few times. The rearrangement links TRBV5-4 to TRBJ2-3, with 8 bases matching TRBD2. This CDR3 is built from 17 residues. The V gene end was trimmed by 0 bases and the J gene end by 4 bases; junction bases not matched to a gene: 10. Germline V gene sequence: CDR1 SGHNT, CDR2 YYREEE (reference sequence). Here the CDR3 reads CASSLGLAGLESDTQYF. The CDR3 DNA follows: TGTGCCAGCAGCTTGGGGCTAGCGGGCCTTGAGTCAGATACGCAGTATTTT.